This T cell receptor beta chain was captured in a study of shared clonotypes between healthy human individuals (dated by TCRdb to 2018 to 2020). Notes on the research overall: The cohort included a few men and two women between 18 and 49 years of age. For each donor, CD4 naive and CD4 memory were each run on three plates, CD8 naive on two plates, and CD8 memory on one plate. To estimate repertoire size and how much clonotypes are shared between individuals, the study performed deep sequencing of blood TCR repertoires from a handful of healthy adults. To increase sequencing depth and limit assay-specific biases, TCR repertoire library preparation and sequencing were carried out by different laboratories using diverse techniques. Between about 0.85 and 10 billion PBMCs per donor were obtained by leukapheresis.

Using the deep immunoSEQ assay, multiplex PCR amplified TCR CDR3 regions from genomic DNA. Extracted genomic DNA from each cell subset was spread evenly across all wells of several immunoSEQ 96-well plates, with each plate serving as a replicate. For sorted subsets, roughly 200 ng genomic DNA, equal to 30,000 to 35,000 T cell genomes, was loaded into each replicate PCR. Purified libraries were quantified with a Qubit 3.0 fluorometer, sized on a Bioanalyzer 2100, and re-quantified with the KAPA Library Quantification kit. Every immunoSEQ 96-well plate was sequenced on a dedicated single-read 150-cycle Illumina NextSeq 550 flow cell. Per the original workflow: Because the immunoSEQ output included only junctional sequences and no quality scores, the filtering could not be the same as the filtering used for full-length reads. Sequences were annotated with PyIR, a Python wrapper for IgBLAST v1.9, using IMGT germline references to assign V/J genes and CDR3. Any read was removed if the V/J assignment was weak (E-value above 1e-6), the CDR3 was missing, or the read contained stop codons, out-of-frame junctions, or ambiguous translated residues. V3J clonotypes were defined as sequences sharing an identical inferred V gene, J gene, and CDR3 amino acid sequence. Percentage overlap between repertoires was calculated by dividing the number of shared unique clonotypes by the size of the smaller repertoire. Richness of each repertoire was evaluated using RTK rarefaction, the Chao1 estimator, and Recon v2.1 estimates of unobserved clonotypes. Generation probabilities were computed with OLGA for all TCRbeta clonotypes obtained by the gDNA method from four donors. TCRdb provides this immuneACCESS table in a form limited to in-frame rearrangements. Some clones are lacking; in checked studies, under half of them reflect an unresolved V gene, and why the rest are absent is not known. V and J calls plus clone size are reproduced from that table; the DNA served to infer D and trimming. The sample table shows around 1.9 million clones, and 93% are seen once. The top ten constitute more than 1.5% of the sample.

CD8 naive samples were CD45RO-negative cells positively selected for CCR7, giving a CD45RA+CCR7+ population that excluded TemRA cells. Healthy HIV-negative adults with no recently reported acute infections or vaccinations were included as donors. Only Caucasian adults living in Nashville, Tennessee, USA were represented among the donors. Blood was collected by leukapheresis, and PBMCs were isolated by Ficoll-Histopaque density gradient centrifugation and then cryopreserved in liquid nitrogen vapor phase. Purity and quantity of every magnetically sorted T cell population were checked by analytical flow cytometry. Genomic DNA was isolated from every sorted fraction and measured by UV absorbance on a Nanodrop 2000c. Results and caveats for the whole study, not just this receptor: Because the study included a small number of donors, the genetic and exposure-history diversity represented was limited. Incomplete sequencing was indicated by rarefaction of sorted-subset datasets, despite the large sequencing depth. About 5% of naive CD4, 3.5% of naive CD8, 2.3% of memory CD4, and about 0.4% of memory CD8 clonotypes were shared across several donors. Larger estimated clonotype richness was generally found for naive subsets than for memory subsets. Sampling was restricted to blood, and TCR repertoires in tissues likely differ from the TCR repertoires found in blood. Pairwise subsampling indicated that sequencing depth was expected to affect the degree of clonotype sharing among donors. Clonotypes shared by all four sorted-subset donors showed higher generation probabilities than non-shared clonotypes.

Regarding this clone: Its specific antigen is unknown. Base qualities are missing; no much larger clone stands one base away.

The germline V gene yields SNHLY for CDR1 and FYNNEI for CDR2. The CDR3, cysteine through phenylalanine, is 18 amino acids long. The kept DNA is CDR3 alone, 54 bases in frame from the first base. At the junction V is shortened by 0 bases and J by 0 bases; bases outside the gene matches: 10. The chain joins TRBV2 to TRBJ2-5; TRBD2 matches 7 bases in the middle. This TCR derives from a man aged 18 to 30 in good health. Some clones in this sample may be carry-over from other donors' samples. The sequencing input was naive CD8+ T cells from PBMCs. Explained via the paper, the cell subset or site label denotes: CD45RA+CCR7+. The DNA sequence is given as TGTGCCAGCAGTGAAGCGCTTCACCGGGGGGAGTACCAAGAGACCCAGTACTTC. The encoded protein is CASSEALHRGEYQETQYF.